This T cell receptor beta chain was sequenced in a study of metastatic and nonmetastatic thyroid tumors. This clone was counted between two and nine times. The CDR3 sequence is 13 residues long. V dropped 5 bases and J dropped 6 bases, with 11 bases sitting between them. The germline gives CDR1 LGHNT, CDR2 FRNRAP. Under the authors' procedure: A classifier for distant metastasis in papillary thyroid cancer was constructed using CDR3 differences observed across clinicopathological groups. MiXCR re-clonotyped the PCR reads for TCRdb. These V and J calls rely on TCRdb rather than the paper's analysis. The sample has 20,000 to 25,000 clones, 24% seen once. There were no patients who had received any treatment before thyroid surgery.

The gene calls are TRBV12-5 and TRBJ2-1; D ambiguous. This TCR was sampled from a female donor with papillary thyroid cancer or a benign thyroid nodule (not recorded which). Some clones in this sample may be carry-over from other donors' samples. The sequenced sample was tumor tissue. CDR3 nucleotide sequence: TGTGCTAGTGGTCCTGGTCCCTCCAATGAGCAGTTCTTC. As protein: CASGPGPSNEQFF.